This T cell receptor (beta chain) is drawn from a study of monozygotic twins with inflammatory bowel disease. The CDR3 covers 16 residues. The germline V gene encodes CDR1 SGHAT and CDR2 FQNNGV. Investigators made cDNA in eight separate reactions per sample. TCRalpha and TCRbeta cDNA was put through two nested PCRs of roughly 16 and 10 cycles. TCRdb reanalyzed the 5' RACE reads and collapses them to one entry per CDR3 protein, without DNA. The specimen's table records some 170,000 distinct CDR3 sequences. Findings and caveats of the study: IBD patients carried less diverse TCRbeta repertoires (inverse Simpson) than healthy co-twins. Evidence did not back any single strong signal or clonotype linked to IBD.

Points on this clonotype: Antigen: not known.

The clonotype originates from a human donor with ulcerative colitis or Crohn's disease, or a healthy co-twin of an affected twin (not recorded which). The chain employs TRBV11-2 and TRBJ2-6. The sequenced sample consisted of blood. This CDR3 reads CASSVGVVSGANVLTF.